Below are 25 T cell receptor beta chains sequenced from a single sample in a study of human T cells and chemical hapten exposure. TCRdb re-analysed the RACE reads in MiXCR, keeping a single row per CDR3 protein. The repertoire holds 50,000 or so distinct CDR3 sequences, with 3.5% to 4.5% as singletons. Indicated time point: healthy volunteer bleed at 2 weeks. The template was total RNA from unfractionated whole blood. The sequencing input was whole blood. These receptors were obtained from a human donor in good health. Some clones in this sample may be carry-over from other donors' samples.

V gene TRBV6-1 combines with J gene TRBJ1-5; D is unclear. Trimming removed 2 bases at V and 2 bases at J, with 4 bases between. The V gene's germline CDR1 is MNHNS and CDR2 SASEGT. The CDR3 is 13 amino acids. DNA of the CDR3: TGTGCCAGCAGTGAACAGTGCAATCAGCCCCAGCATTTT. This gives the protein CASSEQCNQPQHF.

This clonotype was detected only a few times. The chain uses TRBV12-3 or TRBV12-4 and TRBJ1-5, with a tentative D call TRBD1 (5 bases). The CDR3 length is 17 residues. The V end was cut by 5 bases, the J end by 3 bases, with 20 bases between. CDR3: CASSATRPGRPNQPQHF. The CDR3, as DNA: TGTGCCAGCAGTGCTACGAGACCGGGACGGCCCAATCAGCCCCAGCATTTT.

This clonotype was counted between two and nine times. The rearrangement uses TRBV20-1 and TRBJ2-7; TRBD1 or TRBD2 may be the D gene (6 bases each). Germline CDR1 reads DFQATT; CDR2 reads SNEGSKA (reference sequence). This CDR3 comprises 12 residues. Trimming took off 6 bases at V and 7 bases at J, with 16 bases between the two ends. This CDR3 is CSAQDGGGEQYF. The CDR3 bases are TGCAGTGCCCAAGACGGGGGCGGGGAGCAGTACTTC.

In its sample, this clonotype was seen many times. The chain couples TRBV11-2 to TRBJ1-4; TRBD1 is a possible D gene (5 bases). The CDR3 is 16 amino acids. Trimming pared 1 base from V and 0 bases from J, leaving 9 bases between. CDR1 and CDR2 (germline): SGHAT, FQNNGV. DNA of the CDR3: TGTGCCAGCAGCTTAGTAGGGACTGCAACTAATGAAAAACTGTTTTTT. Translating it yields CASSLVGTATNEKLFF.

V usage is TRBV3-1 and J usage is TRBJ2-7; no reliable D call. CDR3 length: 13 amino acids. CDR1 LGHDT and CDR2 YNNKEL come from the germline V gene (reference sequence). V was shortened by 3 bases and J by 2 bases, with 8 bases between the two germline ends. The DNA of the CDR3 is TGTGCCAGCAGCCACCTGAGTCCCTACGAGCAGTACTTC. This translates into CASSHLSPYEQYF.

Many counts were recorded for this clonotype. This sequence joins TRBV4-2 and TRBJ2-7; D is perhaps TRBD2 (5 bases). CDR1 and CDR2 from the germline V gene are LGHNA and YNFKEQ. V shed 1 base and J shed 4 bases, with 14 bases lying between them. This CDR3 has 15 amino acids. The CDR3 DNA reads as TGTGCCAGCAGCCAAGCTGATAGCGTGGGGTACGAGCAGTACTTC. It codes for CASSQADSVGYEQYF.

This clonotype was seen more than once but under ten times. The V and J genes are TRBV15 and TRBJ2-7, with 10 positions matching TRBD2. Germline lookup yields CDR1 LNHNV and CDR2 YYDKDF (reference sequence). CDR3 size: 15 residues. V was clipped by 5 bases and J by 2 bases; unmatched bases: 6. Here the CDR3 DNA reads TGTGCCACCAGCCCCGGGACTAGCGAAACCTACGAGCAGTACTTC. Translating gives CATSPGTSETYEQYF. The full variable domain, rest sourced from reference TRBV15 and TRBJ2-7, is DAMVIQNPRYQVTQFGKPVTLSCSQTLNHNVMYWYQQKSSQAPKLLFHYYDKDFNNEADTPDNFQSRRPNTSFCFLDIRSPGLGDTAMYLCATSPGTSETYEQYFGPGTRLTVT.

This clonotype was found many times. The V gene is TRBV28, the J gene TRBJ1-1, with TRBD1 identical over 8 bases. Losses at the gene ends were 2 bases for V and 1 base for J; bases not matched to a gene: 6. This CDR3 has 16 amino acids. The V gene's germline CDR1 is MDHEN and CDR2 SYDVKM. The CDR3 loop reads CASSLGTGQGNTEAFF. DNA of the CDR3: TGTGCCAGCAGTTTAGGTACAGGACAGGGGAACACTGAAGCTTTCTTT.

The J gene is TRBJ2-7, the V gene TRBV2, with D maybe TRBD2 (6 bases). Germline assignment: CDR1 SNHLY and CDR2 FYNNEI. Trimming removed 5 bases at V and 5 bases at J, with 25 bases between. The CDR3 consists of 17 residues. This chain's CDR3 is CASSQTAGSSALDEQYF. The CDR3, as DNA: TGTGCCAGCAGTCAAACGGCGGGGAGCTCGGCCCTTGACGAGCAGTACTTC. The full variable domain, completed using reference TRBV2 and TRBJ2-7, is EPEVTQTPSHQVTQMGQEVILRCVPISNHLYFYWYRQILGQKVEFLVSFYNNEISEKSEIFDDQFSVERPDGSNFTLKIRSTKLEDSAMYFCASSQTAGSSALDEQYFGPGTRLTVT.

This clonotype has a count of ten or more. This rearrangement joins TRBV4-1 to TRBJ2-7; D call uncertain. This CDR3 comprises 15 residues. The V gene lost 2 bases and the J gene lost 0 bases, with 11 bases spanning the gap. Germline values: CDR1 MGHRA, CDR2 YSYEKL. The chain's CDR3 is CASSQTSGTSYEQYF. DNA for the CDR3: TGCGCCAGCAGCCAAACCTCCGGCACCTCCTACGAGCAGTACTTC.

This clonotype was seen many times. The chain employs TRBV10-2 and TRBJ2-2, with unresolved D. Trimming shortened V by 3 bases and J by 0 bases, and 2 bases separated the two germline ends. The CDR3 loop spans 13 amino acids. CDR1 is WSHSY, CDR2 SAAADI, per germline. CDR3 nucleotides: TGCGCCAGCAGTGAAACGAACACCGGGGAGCTGTTTTTT. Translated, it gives CASSETNTGELFF.

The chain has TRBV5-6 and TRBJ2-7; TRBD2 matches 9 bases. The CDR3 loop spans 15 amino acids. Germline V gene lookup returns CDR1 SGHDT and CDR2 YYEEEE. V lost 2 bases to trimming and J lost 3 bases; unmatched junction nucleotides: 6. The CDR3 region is CASSFTSGSDYEQYF. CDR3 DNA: TGTGCCAGCAGCTTCACTAGCGGGTCTGACTACGAGCAGTACTTC.

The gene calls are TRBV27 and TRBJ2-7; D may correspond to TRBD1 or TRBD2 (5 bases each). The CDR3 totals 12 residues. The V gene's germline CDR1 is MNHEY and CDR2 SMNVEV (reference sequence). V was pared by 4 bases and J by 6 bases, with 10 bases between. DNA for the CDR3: TGTGCCAGCAGTTCCGGGACCCCCGAGCAGTACTTC. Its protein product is CASSSGTPEQYF.

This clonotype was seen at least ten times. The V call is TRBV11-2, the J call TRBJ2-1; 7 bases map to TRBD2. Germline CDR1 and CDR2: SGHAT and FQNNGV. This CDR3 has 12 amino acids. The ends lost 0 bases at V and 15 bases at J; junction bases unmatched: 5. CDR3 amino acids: CASSLEGTIRFF. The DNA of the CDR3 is TGTGCCAGCAGCTTAGAGGGGACTATAAGGTTCTTC.

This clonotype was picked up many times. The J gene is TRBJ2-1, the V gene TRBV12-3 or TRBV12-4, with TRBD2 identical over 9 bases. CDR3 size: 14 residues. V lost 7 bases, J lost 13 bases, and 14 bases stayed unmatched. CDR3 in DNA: TGTGCCAGCACCCCGACGGAGCCTAGCGGGAATCAGTTCTTC. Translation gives CASTPTEPSGNQFF.

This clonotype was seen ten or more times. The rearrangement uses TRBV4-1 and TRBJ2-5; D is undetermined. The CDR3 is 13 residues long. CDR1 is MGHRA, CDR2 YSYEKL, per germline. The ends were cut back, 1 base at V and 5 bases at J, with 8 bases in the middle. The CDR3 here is CASSQGIEETQYF. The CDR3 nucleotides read TGCGCCAGCAGCCAAGGCATTGAGGAGACCCAGTACTTC.

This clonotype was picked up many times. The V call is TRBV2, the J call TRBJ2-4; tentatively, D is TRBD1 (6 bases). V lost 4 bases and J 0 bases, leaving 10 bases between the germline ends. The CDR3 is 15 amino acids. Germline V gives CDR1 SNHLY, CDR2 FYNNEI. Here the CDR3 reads CASSGQGIAKNIQYF. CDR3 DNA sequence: TGTGCCAGCAGTGGTCAGGGGATAGCCAAAAACATTCAGTACTTC.

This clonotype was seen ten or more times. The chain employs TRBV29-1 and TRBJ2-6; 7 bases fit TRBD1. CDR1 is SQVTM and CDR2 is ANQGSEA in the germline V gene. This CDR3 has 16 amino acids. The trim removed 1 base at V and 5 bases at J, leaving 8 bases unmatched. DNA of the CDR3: TGCAGCGTTGAAGGCGGACAGGCCCCTTGGGCCAACGTCCTGACTTTC. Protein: CSVEGGQAPWANVLTF.

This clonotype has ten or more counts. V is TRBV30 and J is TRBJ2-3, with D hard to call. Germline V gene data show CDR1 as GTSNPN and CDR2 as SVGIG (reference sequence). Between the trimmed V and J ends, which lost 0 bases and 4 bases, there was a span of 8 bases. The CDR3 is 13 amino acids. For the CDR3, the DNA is TGTGCCTGGAGTGTCCGTCGAGCAGATACGCAGTATTTT. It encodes CAWSVRRADTQYF.

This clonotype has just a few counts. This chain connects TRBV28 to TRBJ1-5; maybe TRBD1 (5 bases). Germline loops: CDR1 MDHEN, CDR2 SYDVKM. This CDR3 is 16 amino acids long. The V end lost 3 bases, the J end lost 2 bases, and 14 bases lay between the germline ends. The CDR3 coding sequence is TGTGCCAGCAGTTTTTCCAGACTAGGGGGCAATCAGCCCCAGCATTTT. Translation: CASSFSRLGGNQPQHF.

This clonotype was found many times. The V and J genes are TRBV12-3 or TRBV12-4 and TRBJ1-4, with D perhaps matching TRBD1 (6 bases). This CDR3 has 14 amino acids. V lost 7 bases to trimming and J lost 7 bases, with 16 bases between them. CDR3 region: CASTHRERPEKLFF. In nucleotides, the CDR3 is TGTGCCAGCACCCACAGGGAGAGGCCTGAAAAACTGTTTTTT.

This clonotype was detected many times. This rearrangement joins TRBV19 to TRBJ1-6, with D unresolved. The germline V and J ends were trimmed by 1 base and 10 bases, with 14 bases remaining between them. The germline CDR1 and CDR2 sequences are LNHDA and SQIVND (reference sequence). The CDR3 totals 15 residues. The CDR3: CASSIGGAPSSPLHF. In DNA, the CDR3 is TGTGCCAGTAGTATAGGCGGCGCTCCCAGCTCACCCCTCCACTTT.

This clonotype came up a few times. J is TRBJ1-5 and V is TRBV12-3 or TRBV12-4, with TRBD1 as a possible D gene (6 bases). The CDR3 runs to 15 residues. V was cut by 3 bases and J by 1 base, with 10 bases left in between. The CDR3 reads CASSLRQGSNQPQHF. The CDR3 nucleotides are TGTGCCAGCAGTTTGCGGCAGGGGAGCAATCAGCCCCAGCATTTT.

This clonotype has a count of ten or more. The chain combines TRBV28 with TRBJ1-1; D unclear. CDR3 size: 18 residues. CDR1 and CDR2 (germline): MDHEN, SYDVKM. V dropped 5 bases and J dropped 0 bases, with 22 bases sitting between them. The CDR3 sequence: CASSPTAPAGSMNTEAFF. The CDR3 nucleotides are TGTGCCAGCAGTCCCACGGCCCCCGCCGGCAGCATGAACACTGAAGCTTTCTTT.

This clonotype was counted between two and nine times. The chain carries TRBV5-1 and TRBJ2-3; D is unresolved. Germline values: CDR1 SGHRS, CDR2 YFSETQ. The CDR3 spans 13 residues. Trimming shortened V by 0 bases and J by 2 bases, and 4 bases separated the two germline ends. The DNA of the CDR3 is TGCGCCAGCAGCTTGGGGTCCACAGATACGCAGTATTTT. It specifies CASSLGSTDTQYF.